This TCR beta chain originates from a study of CD8 T cells in ankylosing spondylitis. This clonotype was found once. What it recognizes is unknown. Findings and caveats of the study: Reactive arthritis synovial fluid and blood were previously reported to contain some motif variants. Enrichment of disease-linked clones was reportedly significant in matched ankylosing spondylitis synovial fluid. Typical of ankylosing spondylitis blood, it appeared, was a TCR beta motif of under 10 highly homologous variants.

From germline, CDR1 is LGHDT and CDR2 YNNKEL (reference sequence). Trimming cost V 1 base and J 6 bases, with 10 bases left between them. The CDR3 length is 13 residues. Libraries of TCR beta came from quantitative 5'-RACE with molecular barcodes. TCRdb recomputed calls from the 5' RACE reads with MiXCR, one row per CDR3 protein. The sample lists 400,000 or so distinct CDR3 sequences; roughly a quarter were seen once. J is TRBJ2-7 and V is TRBV3-1, with unresolved D. The sequence came from a male donor with ankylosing spondylitis. The sample taken for sequencing was blood, either unsorted or a sorted T cell fraction (not recorded which). The CDR3 coding sequence is TGTGCCAGCAGCCAAGTAACCTATGGCGAGCAGTACGTC. This sequence encodes CASSQVTYGEQYV.